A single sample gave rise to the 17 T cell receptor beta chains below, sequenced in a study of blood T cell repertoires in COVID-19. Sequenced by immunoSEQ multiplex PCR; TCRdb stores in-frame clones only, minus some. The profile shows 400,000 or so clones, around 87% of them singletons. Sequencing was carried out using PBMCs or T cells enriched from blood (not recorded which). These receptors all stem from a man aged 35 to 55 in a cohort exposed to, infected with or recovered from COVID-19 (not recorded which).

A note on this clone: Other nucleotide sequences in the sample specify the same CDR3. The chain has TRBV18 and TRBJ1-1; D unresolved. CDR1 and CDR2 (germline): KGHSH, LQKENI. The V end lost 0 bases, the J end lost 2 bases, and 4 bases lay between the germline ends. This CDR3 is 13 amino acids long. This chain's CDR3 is CASSPPRNTEAFF. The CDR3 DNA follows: TGTGCCAGCTCACCACCGCGAAACACTGAAGCTTTCTTT.

CDR3 DNA: TGTGCCAGCAGCCCCCTAGGAGTTCCCTATGGCTACACCTTC. This translates into CASSPLGVPYGYTF. The chain recombines TRBV28 with TRBJ1-2; no definite D call. From germline, CDR1 is MDHEN and CDR2 SYDVKM. This CDR3 comprises 14 residues. The V and J ends lost 6 bases and 4 bases respectively, with 15 bases between them.

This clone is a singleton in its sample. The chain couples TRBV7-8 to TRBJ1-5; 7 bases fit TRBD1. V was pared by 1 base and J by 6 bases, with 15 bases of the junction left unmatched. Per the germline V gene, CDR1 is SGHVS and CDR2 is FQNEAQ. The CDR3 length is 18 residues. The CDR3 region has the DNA TGTGCCAGCAGCTTAGTTGATAGGGCCGACAGGGTTTCTCAGCCCCAGCATTTT. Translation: CASSLVDRADRVSQPQHF. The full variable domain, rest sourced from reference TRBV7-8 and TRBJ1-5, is GAGVSQSPRYKVAKRGQDVALRCDPISGHVSLFWYQQALGQGPEFLTYFQNEAQLDKSGLPSDRFFAERPEGSVSTLKIQRTQQEDSAVYLCASSLVDRADRVSQPQHFGDGTRLSIL.

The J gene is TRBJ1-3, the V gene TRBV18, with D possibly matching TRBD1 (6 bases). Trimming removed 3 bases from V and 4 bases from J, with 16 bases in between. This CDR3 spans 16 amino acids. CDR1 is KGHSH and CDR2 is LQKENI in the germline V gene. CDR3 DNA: TGTGCCAGCTCACCCCCCGGGACAACAAGGGGAAACACCATATATTTT. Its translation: CASSPPGTTRGNTIYF.

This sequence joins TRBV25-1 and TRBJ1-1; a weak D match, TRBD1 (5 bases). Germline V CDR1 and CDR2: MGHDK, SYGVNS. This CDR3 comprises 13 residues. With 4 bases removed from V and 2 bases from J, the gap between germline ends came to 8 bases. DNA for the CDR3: TGTGCCAGCAGTGGGGGCTCAAACACTGAAGCTTTCTTT. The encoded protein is CASSGGSNTEAFF.

CDR3: CASSLDPLRISDSNPSYEQYF. The CDR3 nucleotides read TGTGCCAGCAGCTTAGATCCCCTTAGGATTTCGGACAGCAATCCCTCCTACGAGCAGTACTTC. The chain couples TRBV11-3 to TRBJ2-7; D perhaps matches TRBD1 (6 bases). CDR1 SGHNT and CDR2 YENEEA come from the germline V gene. With 0 bases removed from V and 0 bases from J, the gap between germline ends came to 27 bases. This CDR3 spans 21 amino acids. Filled out from reference TRBV11-3 and TRBJ2-7, the complete variable domain reads EAGVVQSPRYKIIEKKQPVAFWCNPISGHNTLYWYLQNLGQGPELLIRYENEEAVDDSQLPKDRFSAERLKGVDSTLKIQPAELGDSAVYLCASSLDPLRISDSNPSYEQYFGPGTRLTVT.

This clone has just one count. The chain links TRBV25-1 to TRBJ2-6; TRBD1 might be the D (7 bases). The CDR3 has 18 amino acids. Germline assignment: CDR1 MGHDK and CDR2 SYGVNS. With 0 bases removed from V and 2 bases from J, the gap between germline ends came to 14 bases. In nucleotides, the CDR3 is TGTGCCAGCAGTGAATATATTCAGGGGGAGGCTGGGGCCAACGTCCTGACTTTC. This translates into CASSEYIQGEAGANVLTF.

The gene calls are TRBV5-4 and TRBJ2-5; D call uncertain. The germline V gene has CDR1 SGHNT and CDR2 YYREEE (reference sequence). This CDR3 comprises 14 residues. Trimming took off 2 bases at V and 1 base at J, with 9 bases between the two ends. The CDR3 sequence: CASSFSNSQETQYF. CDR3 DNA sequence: TGTGCCAGCAGCTTTTCAAACAGCCAAGAGACCCAGTACTTC.

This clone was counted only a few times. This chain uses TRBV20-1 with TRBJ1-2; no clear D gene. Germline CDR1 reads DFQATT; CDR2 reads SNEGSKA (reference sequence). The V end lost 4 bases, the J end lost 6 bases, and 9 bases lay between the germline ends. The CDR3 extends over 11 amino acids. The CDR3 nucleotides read TGCAGTGCTATAACATTTGATGGCTACACCTTC. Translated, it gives CSAITFDGYTF.

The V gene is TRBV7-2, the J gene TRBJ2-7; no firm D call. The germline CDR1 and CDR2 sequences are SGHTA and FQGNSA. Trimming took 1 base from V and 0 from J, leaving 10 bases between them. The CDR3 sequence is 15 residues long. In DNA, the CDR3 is TGTGCCAGCAGCTTAGGTCCGGGTAGCTCCTACGAGCAGTACTTC. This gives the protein CASSLGPGSSYEQYF.

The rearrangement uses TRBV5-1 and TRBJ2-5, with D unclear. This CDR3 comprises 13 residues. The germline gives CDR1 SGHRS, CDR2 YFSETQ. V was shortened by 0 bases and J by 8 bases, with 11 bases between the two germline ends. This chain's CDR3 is CASSLVGSVTQYF. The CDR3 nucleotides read TGCGCCAGCAGCTTGGTGGGCAGTGTAACCCAGTACTTC. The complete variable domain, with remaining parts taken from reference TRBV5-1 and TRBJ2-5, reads KAGVTQTPRYLIKTRGQQVTLSCSPISGHRSVSWYQQTPGQGLQFLFEYFSETQRNKGNFPGRFSGRQFSNSRSEMNVSTLELGDSALYLCASSLVGSVTQYFGPGTRLLVL.

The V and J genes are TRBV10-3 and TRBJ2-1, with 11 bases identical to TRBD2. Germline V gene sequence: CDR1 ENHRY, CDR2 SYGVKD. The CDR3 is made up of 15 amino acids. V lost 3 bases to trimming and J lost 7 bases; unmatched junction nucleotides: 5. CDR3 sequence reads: CAISERASGRNEQFF. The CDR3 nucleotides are TGTGCCATCAGTGAAAGGGCTAGCGGGAGGAATGAGCAGTTCTTC.

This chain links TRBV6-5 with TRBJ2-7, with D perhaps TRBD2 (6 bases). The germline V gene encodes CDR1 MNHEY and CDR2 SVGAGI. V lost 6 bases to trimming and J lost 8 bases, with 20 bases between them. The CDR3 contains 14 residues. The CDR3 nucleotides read TGTGCCAGCAGGGCCGGGACTGGAGTACGCAAGCAGTACTTC. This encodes CASRAGTGVRKQYF.

The CDR3 DNA reads TGCGCCAGCAGCCAAGATAGGGGCGCGGGACGGATTGCCTACAATGAGCAGTTCTTC. The encoded protein is CASSQDRGAGRIAYNEQFF. This chain uses TRBV4-1 with TRBJ2-1; perhaps TRBD2 as D (6 bases). Germline assignment: CDR1 MGHRA and CDR2 YSYEKL. Trimming pared 0 bases from V and 2 bases from J, leaving 20 bases between. This CDR3 is built from 19 residues.

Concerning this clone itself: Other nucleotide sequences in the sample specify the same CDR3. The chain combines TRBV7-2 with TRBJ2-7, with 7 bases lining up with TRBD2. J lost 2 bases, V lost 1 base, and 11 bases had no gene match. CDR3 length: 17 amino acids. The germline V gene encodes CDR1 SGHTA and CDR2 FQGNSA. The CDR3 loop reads CASSLGVASGGAYEQYF. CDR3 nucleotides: TGTGCCAGCAGCTTAGGGGTAGCTAGCGGAGGGGCCTACGAGCAGTACTTC.

CDR3 residues: CASSVGQLNTGELFF. CDR3 coding DNA: TGCGCCAGCAGCGTAGGACAACTCAACACCGGGGAGCTGTTTTTT. The J gene is TRBJ2-2, the V gene TRBV5-1, with TRBD1 as a possible D gene (5 bases). The CDR3 is made up of 15 amino acids. Germline loops: CDR1 SGHRS, CDR2 YFSETQ. The V end lost 4 bases, the J end lost 2 bases, and 12 bases lay between the germline ends.

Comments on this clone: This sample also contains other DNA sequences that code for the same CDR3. The CDR3 loop reads CASSLSQGNEQFF. CDR3 DNA sequence: TGCGCCAGCAGCTTGTCACAGGGGAATGAGCAGTTCTTC. This chain links TRBV5-1 with TRBJ2-1; 7 nucleotides align to TRBD1. V lost 1 base, J lost 7 bases, and 2 bases stayed unmatched. The CDR3 contains 13 residues. Looked up from germline, CDR1 is SGHRS and CDR2 is YFSETQ.